This section outlines one T cell receptor (beta chain) sequence together with its context. Its specificity is not known. This record belongs to a study of cytomegalovirus exposure and HLA in healthy donors. Study results and caveats: Accurate predictions that matched the HLA-A and HLA-B alleles of most subjects were reportedly made from TCR beta sequences. Cytomegalovirus association was assigned to about 150 TCR beta chains.

PCR amplification relied on 60 Vbeta primers (plus 13 Jbeta primers). Libraries were prepared by immunoSEQ multiplex PCR; TCRdb keeps only in-frame clonotypes and omits some of them. Counted here are some 150,000 clones, around 79% occurring once; the ten biggest clones make up 3.5%. The material sequenced was PBMCs. The TCR originated in a human donor in good health.

CDR3 in DNA: TGTGCCAGTAGTATAGACGAGGGACTAGCGGGGGGGGACTCCTACAATGAGCAGTTCTTC. Translated: CASSIDEGLAGGDSYNEQFF. This sequence joins TRBV19 and TRBJ2-1, with 16 bases lining up with TRBD2. V lost 0 bases, J lost 0 bases, and 5 bases stayed unmatched. This CDR3 spans 20 amino acids. Germline lookup yields CDR1 LNHDA and CDR2 SQIVND (reference sequence).